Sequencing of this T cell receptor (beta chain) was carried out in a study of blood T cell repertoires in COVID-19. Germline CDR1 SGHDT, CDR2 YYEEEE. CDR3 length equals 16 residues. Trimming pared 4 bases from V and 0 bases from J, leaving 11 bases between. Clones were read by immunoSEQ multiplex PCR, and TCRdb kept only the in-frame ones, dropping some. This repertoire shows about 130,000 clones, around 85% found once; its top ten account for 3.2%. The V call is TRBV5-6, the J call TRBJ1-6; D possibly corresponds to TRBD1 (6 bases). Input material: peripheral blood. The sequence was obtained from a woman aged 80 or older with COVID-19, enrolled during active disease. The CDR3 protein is CASSVRTVSYNSPLHF. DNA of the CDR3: TGTGCCAGCAGCGTTCGGACAGTCTCCTATAATTCACCCCTCCACTTT. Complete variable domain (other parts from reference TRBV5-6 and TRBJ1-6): DAGVTQSPTHLIKTRGQQVTLRCSPKSGHDTVSWYQQALGQGPQFIFQYYEEEERQRGNFPDRFSGHQFPNYSSELNVNALLLGDSALYLCASSVRTVSYNSPLHFGNGTRLTVT.